The rows below give T cell receptor beta chains drawn from one sample of a study of blood T cell repertoires in COVID-19. The method was immunoSEQ multiplex PCR; TCRdb's version includes in-frame clones alone and lacks a portion of them. The sample has under 400,000 clones, around 87% seen once. Material: peripheral blood. The receptors shown here come from a man aged 18 to 30 with active or convalescent COVID-19. The CDR3 runs from the conserved cysteine through the conserved F or W. Each record gives: clone size, D gene, J gene, V gene, CDR3 DNA, CDR3 protein. A D gene is named only where the DNA matches it firmly. Size is omitted from some rows. Given values are once, few, many or a class for expanded clones.

>NA|NA|TRBJ2-7|TRBV3-1/TRBV3-2
TGTGCCAGCAGCTATAACTACGAGCAGTACTTC
CASSYNYEQYF
>NA|NA|TRBJ1-1|TRBV9
TGTGCCAGCAGCGAACAGATTTACACTGAAGCTTTCTTT
CASSEQIYTEAFF
>NA|TRBD2|TRBJ2-5|TRBV4-2
TGTGCCAGCAACCAGGGACTAGCGGGAGGAGAGACCCAGTACTTC
CASNQGLAGGETQYF
>NA|NA|TRBJ2-7|TRBV28
TGTGCCAGCAGTCACGCGGGACAGCCCTACGAGCAGTACTTC
CASSHAGQPYEQYF
>NA|TRBD2|TRBJ2-2|TRBV19
TGTGCCAGTAGGCCTCGACTAGCGGTGAACACCGGGGAGCTGTTTTTT
CASRPRLAVNTGELFF
>once|NA|TRBJ2-1|TRBV9
TGTGCCAGCAGCGCCGGGATGGGTTCCTACAATGAGCAGTTCTTC
CASSAGMGSYNEQFF
>NA|NA|TRBJ2-1|TRBV5-1
TGCGCCAGCGGGTCCGGGACACCCTACAATGAGCAGTTCTTC
CASGSGTPYNEQFF
>once|NA|TRBJ1-2|TRBV18
TGTGCCAGCTCACCACCGAGGCCGGGCTCGGGAGGCTACACCTTC
CASSPPRPGSGGYTF
>NA|TRBD2|TRBJ2-1|TRBV4-1
TGCGCCAGCAGCCAAACACCGGGACTAGCGAGCTACAATGAGCAGTTCTTC
CASSQTPGLASYNEQFF
>once|TRBD1|TRBJ1-1|TRBV18
TGTGCCAGCTCACCAATGGGACAGGGGGCGAACACTGAAGCTTTCTTT
CASSPMGQGANTEAFF
>NA|NA|TRBJ2-7|TRBV3-1/TRBV3-2
TGTGCCAGCAGCCAAGAGCCGACAGTCTCCTACGAGCAGTACTTC
CASSQEPTVSYEQYF
>NA|TRBD1|TRBJ2-1|TRBV7-2
TGTGCCAGCAGCTGGACAGGGCCAACAGACAATGAGCAGTTCTTC
CASSWTGPTDNEQFF
>few|NA|TRBJ2-2|TRBV5-1
TGCGCCAGCAGCAAACAGGGTGCCGGGGAGCTGTTTTTT
CASSKQGAGELFF
>NA|NA|TRBJ1-2|TRBV6-6
TGTGCCAGCAGGGGAGGCGTCAACTATGGCTACACCTTC
CASRGGVNYGYTF
>once|TRBD2|TRBJ2-1|TRBV2
TGTGCCAGCAGTGAAGCGCGGGGGGGGAACAATGAGCAGTTCTTC
CASSEARGGNNEQFF
>NA|TRBD1|TRBJ2-5|TRBV28
TGTGCCAGCAGCCACTTCAGGGGGGAGACCCAGTACTTC
CASSHFRGETQYF
>NA|NA|TRBJ2-4|TRBV7-6
TGTGCCAGCAGCCAGGGACTTGAGAACATTCAGTACTTC
CASSQGLENIQYF
>NA|TRBD1|TRBJ2-7|TRBV28
TGTGCCAGCAGCCCTACAGGGGTTGTGGCCTACGAGCAGTACTTC
CASSPTGVVAYEQYF
>NA|NA|TRBJ2-1|TRBV6-4
TGTGCCAGCAGTGACGAGGCGGGGTTCTCCTACAATGAGCAGTTCTTC
CASSDEAGFSYNEQFF
>NA|TRBD1|TRBJ1-6|TRBV6-2/TRBV6-3
TGTGCCAGCAGTTTTAACCCAGGGGGGTATTCACCCCTCCACTTT
CASSFNPGGYSPLHF
>NA|TRBD2|TRBJ2-5|TRBV28
TGTGCCAGCAGTGCACTAGCGGGAGGACGTGAGACCCAGTACTTC
CASSALAGGRETQYF
>NA|NA|TRBJ1-4|TRBV4-3
TGCGCCAGCAGCCAAGACCCAGGGTCGTCCGAAAAACTGTTTTTT
CASSQDPGSSEKLFF
>NA|TRBD1|TRBJ2-5|TRBV7-2
TGTGCCAGCAGCTTAGGAGCGACAGGGGGCGCAGAGACCCAGTACTTC
CASSLGATGGAETQYF
>NA|TRBD2|TRBJ2-1|TRBV6-5
TGTGCCAGCAGTTCAGGCTGGGGGGGGTACAATGAGCAGTTCTTC
CASSSGWGGYNEQFF
>NA|NA|TRBJ1-2|TRBV12-3/TRBV12-4
TGTGCCAGCAGCCGGGGGGGGAGGTATGGCTACACCTTC
CASSRGGRYGYTF
>NA|NA|TRBJ1-6|TRBV9
TGTGCCAGCAGCGGCGGGAGAATGTCCAACTCCTATAATTCACCCCTCCACTTT
CASSGGRMSNSYNSPLHF
>NA|TRBD1|TRBJ1-5|TRBV19
TGTGCCAGTAGTACCTTCGGGACAGGGGTTAATCAGCCCCAGCATTTT
CASSTFGTGVNQPQHF
>NA|TRBD1|TRBJ2-1|TRBV7-2
TGTGCCAGCAGTATTAACAGGGGATCTTACAATGAGCAGTTCTTC
CASSINRGSYNEQFF
>NA|NA|TRBJ1-2|TRBV4-3
TGCGCCAGCAGCCAACCCGGGACACGGATCGATGGCTACACCTTC
CASSQPGTRIDGYTF
>NA|NA|TRBJ2-7|TRBV3-1/TRBV3-2
TGTGCCAGCAGCCAAGTCCTAGTCGTTGACGAGCAGTACTTC
CASSQVLVVDEQYF
>once|TRBD2|TRBJ2-5|TRBV11-3
TGTGCCAGCAGCGGACGACTAGCGGCGGGGGGGTTAGAGACCCAGTACTTC
CASSGRLAAGGLETQYF
>NA|TRBD2|TRBJ2-3|TRBV7-3
TGTGCCAGCAGCACTAGCGGGGGACGCGCGGATACGCAGTATTTT
CASSTSGGRADTQYF
>NA|TRBD1|TRBJ2-1|TRBV6-1
TGTGCCAGCAGTGGGGGGACAGGGGGCTACTACAATGAGCAGTTCTTC
CASSGGTGGYYNEQFF
>NA|NA|TRBJ2-1|TRBV18
TGTGCCAGCTCACCTCTGGACTCTAGTGAGCAGTTCTTC
CASSPLDSSEQFF
>NA|NA|TRBJ2-1|TRBV4-1
TGCGCCAGCAGCCCGTCGCAGGGCCCCTACAATGAGCAGTTCTTC
CASSPSQGPYNEQFF
>NA|NA|TRBJ2-3|TRBV30
TGTGCCTGGAGTCACGGAGCCCCAGATACGCAGTATTTT
CAWSHGAPDTQYF
>NA|NA|TRBJ1-4|TRBV4-1
TGCGCCAGCAGCCAAGTTCTATCCAGGATATCACCTTGGGAAAAACTGTTTTTT
CASSQVLSRISPWEKLFF